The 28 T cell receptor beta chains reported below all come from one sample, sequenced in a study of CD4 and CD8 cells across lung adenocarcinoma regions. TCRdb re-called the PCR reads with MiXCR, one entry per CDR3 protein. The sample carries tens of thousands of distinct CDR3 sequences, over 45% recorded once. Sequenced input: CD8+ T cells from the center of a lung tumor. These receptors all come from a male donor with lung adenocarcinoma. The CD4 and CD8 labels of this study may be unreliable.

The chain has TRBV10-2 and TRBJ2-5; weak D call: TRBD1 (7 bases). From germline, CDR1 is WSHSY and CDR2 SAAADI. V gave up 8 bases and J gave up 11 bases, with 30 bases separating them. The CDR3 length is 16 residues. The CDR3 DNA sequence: TGCGCCAGCGGGGGGCACGGAGGAGGGGGCGGAGATACGCAGTACTTC. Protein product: CASGGHGGGGGDTQYF.

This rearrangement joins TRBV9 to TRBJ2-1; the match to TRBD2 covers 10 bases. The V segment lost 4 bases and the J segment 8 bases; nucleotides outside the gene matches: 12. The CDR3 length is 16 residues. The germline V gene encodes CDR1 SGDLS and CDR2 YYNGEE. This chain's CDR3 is CASSPGGLAGEYEQFF. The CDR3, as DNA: TGTGCCAGCAGCCCCGGAGGGCTAGCGGGAGAGTATGAGCAGTTCTTC.

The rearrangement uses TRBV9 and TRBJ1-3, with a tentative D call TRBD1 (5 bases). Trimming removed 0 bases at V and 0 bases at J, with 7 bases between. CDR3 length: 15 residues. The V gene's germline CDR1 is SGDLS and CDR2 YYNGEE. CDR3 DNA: TGTGCCAGCAGCGTAGAGGGGATCTCTGGAAACACCATATATTTT. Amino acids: CASSVEGISGNTIYF. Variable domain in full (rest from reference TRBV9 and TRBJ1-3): DSGVTQTPKHLITATGQRVTLRCSPRSGDLSVYWYQQSLDQGLQFLIQYYNGEERAKGNILERFSAQQFPDLHSELNLSSLELGDSALYFCASSVEGISGNTIYFGEGSWLTVV.

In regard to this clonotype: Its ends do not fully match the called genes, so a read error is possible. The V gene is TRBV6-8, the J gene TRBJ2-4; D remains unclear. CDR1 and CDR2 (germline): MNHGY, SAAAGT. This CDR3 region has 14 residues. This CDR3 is CPSRWQRAKNIQYF. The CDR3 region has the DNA TGCCCCAGCAGGTGGCAGCGAGCCAAAAACATTCAGTATTTC.

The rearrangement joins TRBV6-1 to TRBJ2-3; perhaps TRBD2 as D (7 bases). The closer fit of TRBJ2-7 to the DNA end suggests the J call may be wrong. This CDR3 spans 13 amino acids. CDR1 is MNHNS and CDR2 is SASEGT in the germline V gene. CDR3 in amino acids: CASSDGGRVVQYF. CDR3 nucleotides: TGTGCCAGCAGTGACGGGGGGCGTGTGGTGCAGTACTTC.

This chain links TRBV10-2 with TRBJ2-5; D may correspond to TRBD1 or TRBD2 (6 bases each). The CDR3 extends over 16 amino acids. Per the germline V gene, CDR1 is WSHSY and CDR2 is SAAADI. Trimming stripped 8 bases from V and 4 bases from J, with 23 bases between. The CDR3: CASGGPAGLDTETQYF. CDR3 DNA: TGCGCCAGCGGGGGGCCCGCTGGGCTAGACACAGAGACCCAGTACTTC.

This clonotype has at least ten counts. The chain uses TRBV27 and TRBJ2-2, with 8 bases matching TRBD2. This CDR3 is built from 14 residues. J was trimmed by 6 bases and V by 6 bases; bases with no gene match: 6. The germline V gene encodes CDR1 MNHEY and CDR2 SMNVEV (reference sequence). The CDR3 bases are TGTGCCAGCAGGGGGACGGGAGGGGCCGGGGAGCTGTTTTTT. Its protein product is CASRGTGGAGELFF.

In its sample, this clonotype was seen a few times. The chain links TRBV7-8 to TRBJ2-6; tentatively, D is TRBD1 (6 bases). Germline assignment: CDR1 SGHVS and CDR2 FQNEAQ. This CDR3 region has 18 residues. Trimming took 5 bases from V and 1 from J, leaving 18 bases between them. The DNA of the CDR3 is TGTGCCAGCAGCACCCTAGTGGGGGCCCAATCTGGGGCCAACGTCCTGACTTTC. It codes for CASSTLVGAQSGANVLTF.

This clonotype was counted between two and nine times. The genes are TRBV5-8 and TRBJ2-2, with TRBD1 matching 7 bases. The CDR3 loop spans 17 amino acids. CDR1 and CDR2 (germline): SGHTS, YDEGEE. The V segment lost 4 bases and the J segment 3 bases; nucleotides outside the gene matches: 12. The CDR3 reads CASSQESGQTYTGELFF. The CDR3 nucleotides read TGTGCCAGCAGCCAGGAGTCGGGACAGACCTACACCGGGGAGCTGTTTTTT.

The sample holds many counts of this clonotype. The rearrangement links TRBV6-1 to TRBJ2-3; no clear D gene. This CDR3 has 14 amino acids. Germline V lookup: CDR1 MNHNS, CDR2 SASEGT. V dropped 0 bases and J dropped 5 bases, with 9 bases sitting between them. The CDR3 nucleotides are TGTGCCAGCAGTGAAGCCCATAGAGAAGATACGCAGTATTTT. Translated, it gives CASSEAHREDTQYF.

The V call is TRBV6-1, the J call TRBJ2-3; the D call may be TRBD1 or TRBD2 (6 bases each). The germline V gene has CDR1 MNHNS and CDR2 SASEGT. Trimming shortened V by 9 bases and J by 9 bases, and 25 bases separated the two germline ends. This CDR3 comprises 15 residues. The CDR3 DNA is TGTGCCAGGGGTGAAGGGGGAGGTGGGCAAGAGACGCAGTATTTT. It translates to CARGEGGGGQETQYF.

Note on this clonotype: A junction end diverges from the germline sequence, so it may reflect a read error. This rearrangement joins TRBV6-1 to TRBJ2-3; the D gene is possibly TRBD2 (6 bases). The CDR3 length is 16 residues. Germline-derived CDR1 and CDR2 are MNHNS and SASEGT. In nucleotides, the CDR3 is TGTGCCAGCAGCGAATGGGGACTGAGGGCCACAGATACTCAGTATTTC. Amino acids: CASSEWGLRATDTQYF.

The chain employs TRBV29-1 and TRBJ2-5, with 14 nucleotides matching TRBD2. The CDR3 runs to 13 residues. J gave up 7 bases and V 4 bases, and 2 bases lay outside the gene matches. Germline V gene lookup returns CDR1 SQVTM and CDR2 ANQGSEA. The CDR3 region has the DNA TGCAGCGTTGGACTAGCGGGAGGGGGGACCCAGTACTTC. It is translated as CSVGLAGGGTQYF.

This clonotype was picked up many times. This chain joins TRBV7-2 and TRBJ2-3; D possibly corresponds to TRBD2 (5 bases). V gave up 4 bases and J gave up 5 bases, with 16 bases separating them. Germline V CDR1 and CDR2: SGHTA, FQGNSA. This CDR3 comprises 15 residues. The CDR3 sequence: CASSSRSSSGDTQYF. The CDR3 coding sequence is TGTGCCAGCAGCTCGAGATCTAGCTCCGGAGATACGCAGTATTTT.

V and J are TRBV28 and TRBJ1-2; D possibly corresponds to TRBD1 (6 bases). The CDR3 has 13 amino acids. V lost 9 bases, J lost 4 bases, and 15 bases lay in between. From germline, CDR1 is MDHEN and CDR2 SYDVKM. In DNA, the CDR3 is TGTGCCAGTTCAGGGGAAGGGGGCTATGGCTACACCTTC. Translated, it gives CASSGEGGYGYTF.

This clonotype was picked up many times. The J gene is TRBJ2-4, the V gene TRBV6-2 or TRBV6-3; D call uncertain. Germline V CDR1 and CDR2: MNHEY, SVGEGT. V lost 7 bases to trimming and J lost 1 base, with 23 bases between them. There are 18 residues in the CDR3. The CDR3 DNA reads TGTGCCAGCACCAGTTTGGAAATGGGTAGTCGTGCCAAAAACATTCAGTACTTC. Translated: CASTSLEMGSRAKNIQYF.

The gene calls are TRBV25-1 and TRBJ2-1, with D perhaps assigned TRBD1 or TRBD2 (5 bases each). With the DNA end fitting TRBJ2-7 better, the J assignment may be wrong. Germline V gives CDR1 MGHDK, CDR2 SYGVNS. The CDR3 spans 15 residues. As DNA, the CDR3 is TGTGCCAGCACCGCCGGGACCAGTTACGGTGAGGAGCAGTACTTC. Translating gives CASTAGTSYGEEQYF.

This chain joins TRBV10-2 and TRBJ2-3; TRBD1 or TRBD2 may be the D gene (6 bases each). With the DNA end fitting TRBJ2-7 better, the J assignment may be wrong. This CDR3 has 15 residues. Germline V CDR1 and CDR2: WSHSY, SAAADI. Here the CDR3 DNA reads TGCGCCAGGAGGGACGGGGGCCAGGGCACAGAGACGCAGTACTTC. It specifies CARRDGGQGTETQYF.

The CDR3 DNA reads as TGTGCCAGCAGTTACTCGGCTAGCGGGGGCCTCGAGACCCAGTACTTC. Translating it yields CASSYSASGGLETQYF. This chain connects TRBV6-5 to TRBJ2-5, with TRBD2 matching 10 bases. J was trimmed by 5 bases and V by 0 bases; bases with no gene match: 6. The germline V gene has CDR1 MNHEY and CDR2 SVGAGI. The CDR3 spans 16 residues.

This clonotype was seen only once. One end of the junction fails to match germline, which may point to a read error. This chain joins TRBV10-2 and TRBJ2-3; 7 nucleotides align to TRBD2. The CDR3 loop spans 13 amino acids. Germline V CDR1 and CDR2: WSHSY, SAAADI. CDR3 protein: CASRLSSGNTQYF. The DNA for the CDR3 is TGCGCCAGCAGGCTTTCTAGCGGAAATACGCAGTACTTT.

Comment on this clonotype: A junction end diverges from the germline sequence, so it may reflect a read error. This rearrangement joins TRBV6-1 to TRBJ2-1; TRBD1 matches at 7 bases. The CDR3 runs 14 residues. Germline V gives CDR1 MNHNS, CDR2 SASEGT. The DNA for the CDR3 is TGTGCCGGCAGTGAGGTTATGGGGACAGATGAGCAGTTCTTT. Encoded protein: CAGSEVMGTDEQFF.

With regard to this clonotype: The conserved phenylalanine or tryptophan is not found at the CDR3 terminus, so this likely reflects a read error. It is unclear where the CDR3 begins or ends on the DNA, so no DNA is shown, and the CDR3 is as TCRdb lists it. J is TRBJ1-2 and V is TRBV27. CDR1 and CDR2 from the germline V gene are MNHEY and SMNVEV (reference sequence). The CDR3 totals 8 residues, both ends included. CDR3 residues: CASSYGCL.

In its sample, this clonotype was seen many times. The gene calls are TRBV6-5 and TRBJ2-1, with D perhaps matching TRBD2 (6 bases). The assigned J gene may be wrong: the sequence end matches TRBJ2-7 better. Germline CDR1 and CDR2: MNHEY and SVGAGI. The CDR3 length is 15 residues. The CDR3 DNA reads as TGTGCCAGCAGTTACGGGGGGAGCACCTCCTACGAGCAGTACTTC. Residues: CASSYGGSTSYEQYF.

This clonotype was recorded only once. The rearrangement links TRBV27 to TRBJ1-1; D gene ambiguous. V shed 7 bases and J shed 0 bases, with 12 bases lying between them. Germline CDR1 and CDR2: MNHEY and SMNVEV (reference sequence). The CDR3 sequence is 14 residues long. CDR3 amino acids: CASKTPWMNTEAFF. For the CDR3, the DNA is TGTGCCAGCAAAACCCCTTGGATGAACACTGAAGCTTTCTTT.

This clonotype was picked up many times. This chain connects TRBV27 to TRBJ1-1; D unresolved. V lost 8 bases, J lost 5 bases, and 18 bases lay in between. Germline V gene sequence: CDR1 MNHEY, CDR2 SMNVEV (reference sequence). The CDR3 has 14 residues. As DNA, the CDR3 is TGTGCCAGCGTCATTCTGGGCGCGTCGACTGAAGCTTTCTTT. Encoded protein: CASVILGASTEAFF.

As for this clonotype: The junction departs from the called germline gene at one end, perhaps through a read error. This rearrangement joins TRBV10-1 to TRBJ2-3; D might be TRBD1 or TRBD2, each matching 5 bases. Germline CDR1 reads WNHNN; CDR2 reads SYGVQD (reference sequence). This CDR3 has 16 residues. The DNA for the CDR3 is TGCGCCAGCAGTGGCCCGGACGCCGGGGCCACAGACACGCAGTATTTT. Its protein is CASSGPDAGATDTQYF.

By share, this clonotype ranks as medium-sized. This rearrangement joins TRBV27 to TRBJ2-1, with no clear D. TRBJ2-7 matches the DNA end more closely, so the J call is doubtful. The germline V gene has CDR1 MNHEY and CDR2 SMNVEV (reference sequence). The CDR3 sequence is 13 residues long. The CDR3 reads CASRSEVVYEQYF. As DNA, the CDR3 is TGTGCCAGCCGTTCCGAGGTCGTCTACGAGCAGTACTTC.

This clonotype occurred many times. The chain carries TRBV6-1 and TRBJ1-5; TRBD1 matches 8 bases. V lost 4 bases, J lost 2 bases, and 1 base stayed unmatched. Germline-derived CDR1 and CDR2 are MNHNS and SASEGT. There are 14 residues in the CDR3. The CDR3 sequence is CASSAGQGNQPQHF. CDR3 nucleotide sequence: TGTGCCAGCAGTGCGGGACAGGGCAATCAGCCCCAGCATTTT.